Shown below are 18 T cell receptor beta chains from a single sample sequenced in a study of OX40 agonist ivuxolimab in advanced cancers. Here immunoSEQ multiplex PCR was the method, and the copy in TCRdb shows in-frame clones only, minus some. The sample contains more than 50,000 clones, roughly nine tenths of which appear only once. The sample was CD4+ or CD8+ T cells sorted from blood, taken in a trial of the OX40 agonist ivuxolimab. These receptors were taken from an adult with an advanced solid tumor such as melanoma, head and neck, liver or kidney cancer.

This clone was detected only a few times. The chain couples TRBV19 to TRBJ2-2; the match to TRBD2 covers 14 bases. This CDR3 region has 18 residues. CDR1 and CDR2 (germline): LNHDA, SQIVND (reference sequence). Germline trimming cut 5 bases from V and 3 bases from J; bases unmatched to any gene: 8. The CDR3 region is CASSLGLAGGRDTGELFF. DNA for the CDR3: TGTGCCAGTAGTCTCGGACTAGCGGGGGGAAGAGACACCGGGGAGCTGTTTTTT.

The rearrangement joins TRBV27 to TRBJ2-6; TRBD2 might be the D (7 bases). Deletions cut 5 bases from V and 3 bases from J, with 14 bases between. The CDR3 contains 16 residues. Germline V gene sequence: CDR1 MNHEY, CDR2 SMNVEV (reference sequence). DNA for the CDR3: TGTGCCAGCAGTCTTGCGGGGGCGGGTGGGGCCAACGTCCTGACTTTC. Amino acid sequence: CASSLAGAGGANVLTF. Supplemented by reference TRBV27 and TRBJ2-6, the full variable domain reads EAQVTQNPRYLITVTGKKLTVTCSQNMNHEYMSWYRQDPGLGLRQIYYSMNVEVTDKGDVPEGYKVSRKEKRNFPLILESPSPNQTSLYFCASSLAGAGGANVLTFGAGSRLTVL.

J is TRBJ2-3 and V is TRBV15, with D perhaps TRBD2 (7 bases). CDR3 length equals 16 residues. V shed 0 bases and J shed 3 bases, with 13 bases lying between them. Germline loops: CDR1 LNHNV, CDR2 YYDKDF (reference sequence). The chain's CDR3 is CATSRDGGGGTDTQYF. The DNA of the CDR3 is TGTGCCACCAGCAGAGATGGGGGGGGCGGGACAGATACGCAGTATTTT. The whole variable domain, remainder taken from reference TRBV15 and TRBJ2-3, is DAMVIQNPRYQVTQFGKPVTLSCSQTLNHNVMYWYQQKSSQAPKLLFHYYDKDFNNEADTPDNFQSRRPNTSFCFLDIRSPGLGDTAMYLCATSRDGGGGTDTQYFGPGTRLTVL.

The table lists this clone with a count of one. The chain carries TRBV27 and TRBJ2-7; 8 bases are shared with TRBD1. CDR1 and CDR2 (germline): MNHEY, SMNVEV (reference sequence). V shed 6 bases, J shed 6 bases, and the junction held 10 bases outside the gene matches. This CDR3 has 14 residues. As DNA, the CDR3 is TGTGCCAGCAGCACTACCGGGACAGGAGGCGAGCAGTACTTC. Translation: CASSTTGTGGEQYF.

The genes are TRBV29-1 and TRBJ1-4, with D tentatively TRBD1 (5 bases). The CDR3 is made up of 12 amino acids. V lost 5 bases, J lost 8 bases, and 12 bases lay in between. From germline, CDR1 is SQVTM and CDR2 ANQGSEA. The CDR3 here is CSVRRGGEKLFF. The CDR3 DNA follows: TGCAGCGTTAGGAGGGGAGGCGAAAAACTGTTTTTT.

Worth noting for this clone: The junction shows a germline mismatch at one end, possibly a read error. Other DNA sequences in this specimen translate into the identical CDR3. This rearrangement joins TRBV9 to TRBJ2-3, with TRBD2 as a possible D gene (6 bases). The CDR3 has 16 amino acids. Germline V gene lookup returns CDR1 SGDLS and CDR2 YYNGEE. The CDR3 sequence: CASSVSAGRYTDTQYF. CDR3 DNA sequence: TGTGCCAGCAGCGTATCGGCAGGGAGGTACACAGATACGCAGTACTTT.

The chain has TRBV5-5 and TRBJ1-5, with 8 bases aligning to TRBD1. The V gene's germline CDR1 is SGHKS and CDR2 YYEKEE (reference sequence). The CDR3 is 16 residues long. The ends lost 1 base at V and 0 bases at J; junction bases unmatched: 3. This chain's CDR3 is CASSLTGGDSNQPQHF. For the CDR3, the DNA is TGTGCCAGCAGCTTGACAGGGGGGGATAGCAATCAGCCCCAGCATTTT.

The chain employs TRBV12-5 and TRBJ1-1; D not certain. Trimming cost V 6 bases and J 1 base, with 12 bases left between them. In germline, CDR1 is LGHNT, CDR2 FRNRAP. The CDR3 runs to 14 residues. CDR3 region: CASGMRAGNTEAFF. CDR3 bases: TGTGCTAGTGGCATGAGGGCAGGGAACACTGAAGCTTTCTTT. Supplemented by reference TRBV12-5 and TRBJ1-1, the full variable domain reads DARVTQTPRHKVTEMGQEVTMRCQPILGHNTVFWYRQTMMQGLELLAYFRNRAPLDDSGMPKDRFSAEMPDATLATLKIQPSEPRDSAVYFCASGMRAGNTEAFFGQGTRLTVV.

The CDR3 nucleotides read TGTGCCAGCAGCTTGGTATTGGGGGTGGGTACTGAAGCTTTCTTT. Translating gives CASSLVLGVGTEAFF. V usage is TRBV5-5 and J usage is TRBJ1-1; tentative D call: TRBD1 (5 bases). The CDR3 covers 15 residues. Trimming cost V 0 bases and J 5 bases, with 14 bases left between them. Per the germline V gene, CDR1 is SGHKS and CDR2 is YYEKEE (reference sequence).

The V call is TRBV5-4, the J call TRBJ2-1; 12 bases are a match to TRBD1. CDR1 is SGHNT and CDR2 is YYREEE in the germline V gene (reference sequence). V was pared by 3 bases and J by 8 bases, with 9 bases of the junction left unmatched. The CDR3 covers 16 residues. This CDR3 is CASSWGAGTGGHEQFF. The CDR3 DNA follows: TGTGCCAGCAGCTGGGGGGCCGGGACAGGGGGCCATGAGCAGTTCTTC.

CDR3 DNA sequence: TGTGCCAGCAGGCCGGATCCGACAGGCTATGGCTACACCTTC. It is translated as CASRPDPTGYGYTF. V gene TRBV6-5 combines with J gene TRBJ1-2; a weak D match, TRBD1 (6 bases). Germline V lookup: CDR1 MNHEY, CDR2 SVGAGI. V lost 6 bases and J lost 4, with 15 bases in between. The CDR3 is 14 amino acids.

V is TRBV27 and J is TRBJ1-1; a possible D gene is TRBD1 (6 bases). CDR1 is MNHEY, CDR2 SMNVEV, per germline (reference sequence). The germline V and J ends were trimmed by 7 bases and 2 bases, with 14 bases remaining between them. The CDR3 sequence is 14 residues long. The CDR3 protein is CASTSGTPNTEAFF. The CDR3 DNA sequence: TGTGCCAGCACCTCTGGGACACCAAACACTGAAGCTTTCTTT.

The chain employs TRBV10-3 and TRBJ1-5; D is unresolved. CDR1 is ENHRY and CDR2 is SYGVKD in the germline V gene. The V end was cut by 6 bases, the J end by 5 bases, with 14 bases between. This CDR3 is built from 14 residues. Written as DNA, the CDR3 is TGTGCCATCAGCCCGGCCCATACTGATCAGCCCCAGCATTTT. Its translation: CAISPAHTDQPQHF.

V and J are TRBV19 and TRBJ1-2; the match to TRBD1 covers 11 bases. Germline-derived CDR1 and CDR2 are LNHDA and SQIVND (reference sequence). This CDR3 has 15 amino acids. V shed 6 bases, J shed 6 bases, and the junction held 9 bases outside the gene matches. CDR3 residues: CASRSGTGGSHGYTF. In DNA, the CDR3 is TGTGCCAGTAGGAGCGGGACAGGGGGTAGTCATGGCTACACCTTC.

The V and J genes are TRBV6-5 and TRBJ1-3; D is unresolved. V was cut by 6 bases and J by 0 bases, with 6 bases left in between. There are 13 residues in the CDR3. CDR1 and CDR2 (germline): MNHEY, SVGAGI. CDR3 DNA: TGTGCCAGCAGAGGGAGCTCTGGAAACACCATATATTTT. It specifies CASRGSSGNTIYF.

The chain is built from TRBV10-2 and TRBJ1-1; the match to TRBD1 covers 7 bases. V was clipped by 5 bases and J by 0 bases; unmatched bases: 3. Looked up from germline, CDR1 is WSHSY and CDR2 is SAAADI. The CDR3 totals 14 residues. CDR3 nucleotide sequence: TGCGCCAGCAGTTACGGGACAGTGAACACTGAAGCTTTCTTT. Protein: CASSYGTVNTEAFF.

The rearrangement uses TRBV5-1 and TRBJ2-1; 9 bases fit TRBD2. Germline CDR1 reads SGHRS; CDR2 reads YFSETQ. The CDR3 is 15 amino acids. V lost 2 bases and J lost 6; bases outside the gene matches: 6. CDR3 nucleotide sequence: TGCGCCAGCAGCTTCCTAGCGGGAAACTCCAATGAGCAGTTCTTC. Its protein is CASSFLAGNSNEQFF.

The CDR3 spells CASSFGQIQETQYF. The CDR3 DNA follows: TGTGCCAGCAGCTTTGGACAGATCCAAGAGACCCAGTACTTC. The rearrangement joins TRBV5-8 to TRBJ2-5, with a weak D call TRBD1 (6 bases). The CDR3 sequence is 14 residues long. Trimming shortened V by 2 bases and J by 1 base, and 9 bases separated the two germline ends. Germline lookup yields CDR1 SGHTS and CDR2 YDEGEE.